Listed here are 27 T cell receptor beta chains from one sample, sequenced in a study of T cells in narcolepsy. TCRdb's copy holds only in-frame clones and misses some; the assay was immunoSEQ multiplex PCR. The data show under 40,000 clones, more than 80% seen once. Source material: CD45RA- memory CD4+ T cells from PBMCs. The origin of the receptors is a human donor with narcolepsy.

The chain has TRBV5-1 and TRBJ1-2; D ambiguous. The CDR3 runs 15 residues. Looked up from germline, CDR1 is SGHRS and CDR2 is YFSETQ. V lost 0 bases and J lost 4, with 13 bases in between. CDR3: CASSLEASGLYGYTF. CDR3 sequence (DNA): TGCGCCAGCAGCTTGGAAGCTTCGGGCCTCTATGGCTACACCTTC.

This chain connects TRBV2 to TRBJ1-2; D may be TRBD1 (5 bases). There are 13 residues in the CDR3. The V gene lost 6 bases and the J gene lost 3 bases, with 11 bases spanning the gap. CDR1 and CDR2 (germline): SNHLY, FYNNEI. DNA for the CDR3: TGTGCCAGCAGAGCTGCGGGGGACTATGGCTACACCTTC. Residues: CASRAAGDYGYTF.

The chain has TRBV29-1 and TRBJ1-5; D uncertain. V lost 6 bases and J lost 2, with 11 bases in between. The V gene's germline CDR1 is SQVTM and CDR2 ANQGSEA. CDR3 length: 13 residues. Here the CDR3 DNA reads TGCAGCGTGGGAACTAGGGGCAATCAGCCCCAGCATTTT. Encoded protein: CSVGTRGNQPQHF.

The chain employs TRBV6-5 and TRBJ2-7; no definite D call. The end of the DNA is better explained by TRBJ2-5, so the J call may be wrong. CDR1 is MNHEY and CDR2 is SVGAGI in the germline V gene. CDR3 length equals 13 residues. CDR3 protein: CASRASFQETQYF. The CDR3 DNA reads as TGTGCCAGCAGGGCCAGTTTCCAAGAGACCCAGTACTTC.

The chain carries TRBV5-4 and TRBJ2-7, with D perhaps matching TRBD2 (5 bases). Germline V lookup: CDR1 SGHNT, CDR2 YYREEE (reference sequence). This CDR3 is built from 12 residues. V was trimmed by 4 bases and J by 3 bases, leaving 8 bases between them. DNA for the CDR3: TGTGCCAGCAGCAGAGAGGGCTACGAGCAGTACGTC. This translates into CASSREGYEQYV.

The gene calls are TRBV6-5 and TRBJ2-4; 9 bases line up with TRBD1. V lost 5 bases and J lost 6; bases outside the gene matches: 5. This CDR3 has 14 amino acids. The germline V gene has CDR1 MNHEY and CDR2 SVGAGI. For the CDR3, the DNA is TGTGCCAGCAGTACCGGGACAGGGACAAACATTCAGTACTTC. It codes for CASSTGTGTNIQYF.

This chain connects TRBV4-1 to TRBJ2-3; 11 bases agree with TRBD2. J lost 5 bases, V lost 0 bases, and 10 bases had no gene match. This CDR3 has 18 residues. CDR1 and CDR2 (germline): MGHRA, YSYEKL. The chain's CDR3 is CASSQEGLAGAGGDTQYF. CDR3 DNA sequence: TGCGCCAGCAGCCAAGAAGGACTAGCGGGCGCCGGGGGAGATACGCAGTATTTT.

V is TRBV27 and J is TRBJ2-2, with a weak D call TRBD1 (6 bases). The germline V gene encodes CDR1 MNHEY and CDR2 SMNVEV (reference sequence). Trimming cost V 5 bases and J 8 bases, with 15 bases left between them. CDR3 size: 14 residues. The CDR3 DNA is TGTGCCAGCAGTACGACACAGGGCGCGGGGGAGCTGTTTTTT. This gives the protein CASSTTQGAGELFF.

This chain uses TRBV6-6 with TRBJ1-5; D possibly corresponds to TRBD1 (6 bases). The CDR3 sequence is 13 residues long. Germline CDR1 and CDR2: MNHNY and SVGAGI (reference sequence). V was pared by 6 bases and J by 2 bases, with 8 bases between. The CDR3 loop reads CASRGGGNQPQHF. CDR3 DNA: TGTGCCAGCAGGGGGGGCGGCAATCAGCCCCAGCATTTT.

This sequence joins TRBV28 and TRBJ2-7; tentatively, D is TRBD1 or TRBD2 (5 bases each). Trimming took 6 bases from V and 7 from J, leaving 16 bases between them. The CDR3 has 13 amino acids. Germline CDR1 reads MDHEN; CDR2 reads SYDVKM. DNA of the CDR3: TGTGCCAGCAGCCGGGACGTGTTTGGTGAGCAGTACTTC. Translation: CASSRDVFGEQYF.

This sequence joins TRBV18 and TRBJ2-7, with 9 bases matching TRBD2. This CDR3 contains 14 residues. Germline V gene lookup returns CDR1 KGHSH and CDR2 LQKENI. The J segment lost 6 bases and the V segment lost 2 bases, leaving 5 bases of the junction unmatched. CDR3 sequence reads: CASSPGVAGAEQYV. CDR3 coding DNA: TGTGCCAGCTCACCAGGAGTAGCGGGGGCCGAGCAGTACGTC.

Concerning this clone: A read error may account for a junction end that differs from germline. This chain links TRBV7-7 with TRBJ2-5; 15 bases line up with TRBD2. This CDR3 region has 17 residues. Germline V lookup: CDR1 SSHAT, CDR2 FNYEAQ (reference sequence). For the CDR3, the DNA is TGTGCTAGCAGCTCGAGGACTAGCGGGGGGGCCAGAGAGACCCAGTACTTC. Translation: CASSSRTSGGARETQYF.

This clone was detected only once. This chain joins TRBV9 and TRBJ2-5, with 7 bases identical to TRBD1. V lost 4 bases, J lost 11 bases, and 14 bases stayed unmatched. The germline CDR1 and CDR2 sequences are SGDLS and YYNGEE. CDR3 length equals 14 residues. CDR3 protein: CASSIGTATFEQYF. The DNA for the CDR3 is TGTGCCAGCAGCATAGGGACAGCCACCTTTGAGCAGTACTTC.

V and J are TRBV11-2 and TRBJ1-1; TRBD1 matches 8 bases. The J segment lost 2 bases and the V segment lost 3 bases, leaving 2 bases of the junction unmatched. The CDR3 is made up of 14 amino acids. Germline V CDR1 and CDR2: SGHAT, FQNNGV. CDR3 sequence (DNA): TGTGCCAGCAGCTTTGGACAGGGAAACACTGAAGCTTTCTTT. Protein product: CASSFGQGNTEAFF.

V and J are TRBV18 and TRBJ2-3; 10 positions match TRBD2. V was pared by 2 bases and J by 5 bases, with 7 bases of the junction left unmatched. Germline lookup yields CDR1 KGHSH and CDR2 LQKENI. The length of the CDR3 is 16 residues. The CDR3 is CASSPTLAGDRDTQYF. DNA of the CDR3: TGTGCCAGCTCACCAACCCTAGCGGGGGATAGAGATACGCAGTATTTT.

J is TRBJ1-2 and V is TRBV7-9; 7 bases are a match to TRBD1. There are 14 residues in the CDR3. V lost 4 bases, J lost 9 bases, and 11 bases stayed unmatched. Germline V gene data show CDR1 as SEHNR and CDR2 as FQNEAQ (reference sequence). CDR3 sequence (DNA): TGTGCCAGCAGCTCGAATACAGGGGTCCCAAGCTACACCTTC. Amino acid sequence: CASSSNTGVPSYTF.

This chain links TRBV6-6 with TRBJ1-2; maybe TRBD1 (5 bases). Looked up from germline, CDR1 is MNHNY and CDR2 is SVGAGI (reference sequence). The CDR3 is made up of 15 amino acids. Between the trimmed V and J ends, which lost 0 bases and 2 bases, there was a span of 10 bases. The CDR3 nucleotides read TGTGCCAGCAGTTACTCCGGGACGCCGAACTATGGCTACACCTTC. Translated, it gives CASSYSGTPNYGYTF.

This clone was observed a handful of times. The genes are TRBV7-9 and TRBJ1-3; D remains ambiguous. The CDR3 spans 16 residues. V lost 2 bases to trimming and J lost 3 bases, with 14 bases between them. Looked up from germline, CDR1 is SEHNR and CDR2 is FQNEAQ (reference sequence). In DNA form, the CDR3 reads TGTGCCAGCAGCTTAATCTGGAGTGGGCTTGGAAACACCATATATTTT. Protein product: CASSLIWSGLGNTIYF.

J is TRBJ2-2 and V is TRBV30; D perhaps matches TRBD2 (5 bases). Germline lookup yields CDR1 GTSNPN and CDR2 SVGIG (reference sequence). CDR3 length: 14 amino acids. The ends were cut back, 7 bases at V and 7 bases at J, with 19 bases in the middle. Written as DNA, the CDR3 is TGTGCCTTCCACGTCGTTGGGAGTAACGGGGAGCTGTTTTTT. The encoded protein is CAFHVVGSNGELFF.

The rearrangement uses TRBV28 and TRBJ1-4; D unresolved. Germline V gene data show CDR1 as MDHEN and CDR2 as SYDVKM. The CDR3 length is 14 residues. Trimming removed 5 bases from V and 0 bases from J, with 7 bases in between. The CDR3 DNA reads TGTGCCAGCAGTGCCGCCTCAACTAATGAAAAACTGTTTTTT. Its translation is CASSAASTNEKLFF.

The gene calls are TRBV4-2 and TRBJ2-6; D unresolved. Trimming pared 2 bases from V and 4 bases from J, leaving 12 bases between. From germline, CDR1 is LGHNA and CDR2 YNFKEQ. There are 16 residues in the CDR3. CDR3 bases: TGTGCCAGCAGCCAATTCGAGGAGCGAGGGGCCAACGTCCTGACTTTC. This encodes CASSQFEERGANVLTF.

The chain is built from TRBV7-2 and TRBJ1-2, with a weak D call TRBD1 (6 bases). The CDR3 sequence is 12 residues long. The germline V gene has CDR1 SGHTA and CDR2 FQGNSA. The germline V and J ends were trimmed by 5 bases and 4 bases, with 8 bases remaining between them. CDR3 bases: TGTGCCAGCAGCCAGGACAGCTATGGCTACACCTTC. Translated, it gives CASSQDSYGYTF.

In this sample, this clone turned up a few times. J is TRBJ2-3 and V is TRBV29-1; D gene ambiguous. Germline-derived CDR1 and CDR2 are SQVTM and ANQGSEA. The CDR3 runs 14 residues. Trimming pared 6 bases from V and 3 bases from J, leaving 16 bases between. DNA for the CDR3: TGCAGCGTCCTATTACTGGCAGGTACAGATACGCAGTATTTT. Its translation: CSVLLLAGTDTQYF.

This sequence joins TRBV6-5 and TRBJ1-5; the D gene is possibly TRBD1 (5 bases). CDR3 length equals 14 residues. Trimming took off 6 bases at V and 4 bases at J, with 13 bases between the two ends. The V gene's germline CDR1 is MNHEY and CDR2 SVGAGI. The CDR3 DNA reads TGTGCCAGCAGCATACCGACAGTTAATCAGCCCCAGCATTTT. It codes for CASSIPTVNQPQHF.

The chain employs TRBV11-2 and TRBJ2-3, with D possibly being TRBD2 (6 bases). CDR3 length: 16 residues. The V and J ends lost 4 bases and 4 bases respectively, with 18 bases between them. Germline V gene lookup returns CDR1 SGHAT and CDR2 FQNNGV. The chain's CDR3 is CASSSPGVILPDTQYF. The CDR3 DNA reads TGTGCCAGCAGCTCACCGGGGGTGATCCTCCCAGATACGCAGTATTTT.

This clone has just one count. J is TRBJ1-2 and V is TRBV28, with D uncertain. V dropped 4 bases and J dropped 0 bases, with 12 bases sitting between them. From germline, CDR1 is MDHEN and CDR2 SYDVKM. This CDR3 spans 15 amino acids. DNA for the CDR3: TGTGCCAGCAGTTCCCCACCGACAACTAACTATGGCTACACCTTC. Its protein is CASSSPPTTNYGYTF.

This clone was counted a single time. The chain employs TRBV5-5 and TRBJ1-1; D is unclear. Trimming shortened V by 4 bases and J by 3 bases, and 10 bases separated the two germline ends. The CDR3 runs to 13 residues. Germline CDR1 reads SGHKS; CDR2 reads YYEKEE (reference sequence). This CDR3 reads CASSQQSYTEAFF. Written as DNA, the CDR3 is TGTGCCAGCAGCCAGCAGTCGTACACTGAAGCTTTCTTT.